Listed here are 19 T cell receptor beta chains from one sample, sequenced in a study of cytomegalovirus exposure and HLA in healthy donors. The PCR had 60 Vbeta and 13 Jbeta primers. Only in-frame clones appear in the TCRdb table, and some are missing; sequencing was by immunoSEQ multiplex PCR. The profile shows fewer than 150,000 clones, approximately 79% of them singletons. The sequencing input was PBMCs. These receptors were collected from a female donor in good health and CMV-seronegative.

This clone was counted between two and nine times. The rearrangement uses TRBV14 and TRBJ1-1; D is perhaps TRBD1 (5 bases). Trimming took off 4 bases at V and 6 bases at J, with 9 bases between the two ends. The CDR3 runs 12 residues. Germline V gene data show CDR1 as SGHDN and CDR2 as FVKESK. Here the CDR3 DNA reads TGTGCCAGCAGCCTTGGGGGGGCTGAAGCTTTCTTT. Translated: CASSLGGAEAFF. Filled out from reference TRBV14 and TRBJ1-1, the complete variable domain reads EAGVTQFPSHSVIEKGQTVTLRCDPISGHDNLYWYRRVMGKEIKFLLHFVKESKQDESGMPNNRFLAERTGGTYSTLKVQPAELEDSGVYFCASSLGGAEAFFGQGTRLTVV.

In its sample, this clone was seen a few times. The V and J genes are TRBV7-2 and TRBJ2-5; 7 nucleotides match TRBD1. The CDR3 contains 14 residues. The V segment lost 1 base and the J segment 9 bases; nucleotides outside the gene matches: 8. Looked up from germline, CDR1 is SGHTA and CDR2 is FQGNSA. As DNA, the CDR3 is TGTGCCAGCAGCTTAGAAAACAGCCAGGGGGCCCAGTACTTC. Translated: CASSLENSQGAQYF.

The rearrangement joins TRBV15 to TRBJ2-1, with 9 nucleotides matching TRBD2. CDR3 size: 13 residues. The V gene's germline CDR1 is LNHNV and CDR2 YYDKDF (reference sequence). The J segment lost 12 bases and the V segment lost 6 bases, leaving 9 bases of the junction unmatched. CDR3 sequence (DNA): TGTGCCACCAGTCCTATAGCGGGAGAGGTGCAGTTCTTC. It is translated as CATSPIAGEVQFF.

The chain employs TRBV6-5 and TRBJ1-1, with 7 positions matching TRBD1. Per germline, CDR1 MNHEY and CDR2 SVGAGI. With 6 bases clipped from V and 1 base from J, the junction kept 8 bases outside the gene matches. The CDR3 is 15 amino acids. The CDR3 loop is CASSSGQLENTEAFF. The DNA of the CDR3 is TGTGCCAGCAGCTCGGGACAGCTAGAGAACACTGAAGCTTTCTTT.

This sequence joins TRBV5-6 and TRBJ2-5; weak D call: TRBD1 (6 bases). The germline CDR1 and CDR2 sequences are SGHDT and YYEEEE. Deletions cut 2 bases from V and 1 base from J, with 9 bases between. The CDR3 spans 14 residues. DNA of the CDR3: TGTGCCAGCAGCTTCACAGGGTTCCAAGAGACCCAGTACTTC. This gives the protein CASSFTGFQETQYF. Full variable domain (remainder filled in from reference TRBV5-6 and TRBJ2-5): DAGVTQSPTHLIKTRGQQVTLRCSPKSGHDTVSWYQQALGQGPQFIFQYYEEEERQRGNFPDRFSGHQFPNYSSELNVNALLLGDSALYLCASSFTGFQETQYFGPGTRLLVL.

The genes are TRBV18 and TRBJ1-6; 8 positions match TRBD1. V was clipped by 3 bases and J by 7 bases; unmatched bases: 8. CDR1 KGHSH and CDR2 LQKENI come from the germline V gene. The CDR3 covers 16 residues. The CDR3: CASSPYGRGLNSPLHF. In nucleotides, the CDR3 is TGTGCCAGCTCACCCTACGGCAGGGGGCTCAATTCACCCCTCCACTTT.

V gene TRBV15 combines with J gene TRBJ2-5; TRBD2 is a possible D gene (5 bases). Trimming took 1 base from V and 2 from J, leaving 8 bases between them. This CDR3 has 14 residues. Looked up from germline, CDR1 is LNHNV and CDR2 is YYDKDF (reference sequence). The CDR3 spells CATSRVGEQETQYF. For the CDR3, the DNA is TGTGCCACCAGCAGAGTCGGGGAGCAAGAGACCCAGTACTTC. The full variable domain, in which reference TRBV15 and TRBJ2-5 provide the parts outside the CDR3, is DAMVIQNPRYQVTQFGKPVTLSCSQTLNHNVMYWYQQKSSQAPKLLFHYYDKDFNNEADTPDNFQSRRPNTSFCFLDIRSPGLGDTAMYLCATSRVGEQETQYFGPGTRLLVL.

A single count supports this clone. V usage is TRBV7-8 and J usage is TRBJ1-2, with D unresolved. From germline, CDR1 is SGHVS and CDR2 FQNEAQ. The CDR3 spans 14 residues. The V end was cut by 1 base, the J end by 4 bases, with 10 bases between. CDR3 sequence: CASSLGAASYGYTF. For the CDR3, the DNA is TGTGCCAGCAGCTTAGGTGCGGCCAGCTATGGCTACACCTTC.

The rearrangement links TRBV28 to TRBJ1-1, with D hard to call. This CDR3 has 12 amino acids. V was clipped by 1 base and J by 4 bases, with 4 bases between them. Germline CDR1 and CDR2: MDHEN and SYDVKM. The CDR3 DNA sequence: TGTGCCAGCAGTTTATCTGTCACTGAAGCTTTCTTT. This sequence encodes CASSLSVTEAFF.

V and J are TRBV7-9 and TRBJ2-7; D unclear. Trimming took off 1 base at V and 5 bases at J, with 6 bases between the two ends. Per the germline V gene, CDR1 is SEHNR and CDR2 is FQNEAQ (reference sequence). CDR3 length equals 12 residues. CDR3 DNA sequence: TGTGCCAGCAGCTTAGGACTTAACGAGCAGTACTTC. The encoded protein is CASSLGLNEQYF.

This clone has a single count. The CDR3 region is CASSLYREPYEQYF. DNA for the CDR3: TGTGCCAGCAGTTTATACAGGGAGCCGTACGAGCAGTACTTC. V gene TRBV28 combines with J gene TRBJ2-7; possible D gene TRBD1, 6 bases. Germline V gene data show CDR1 as MDHEN and CDR2 as SYDVKM. CDR3 size: 14 residues. V dropped 1 base and J dropped 4 bases, with 11 bases sitting between them.

This chain links TRBV7-9 with TRBJ1-1; D not resolved. This CDR3 region has 15 residues. V was cut by 2 bases and J by 1 base, with 11 bases left in between. Germline V gene data show CDR1 as SEHNR and CDR2 as FQNEAQ (reference sequence). This CDR3 reads CASSLSGGRNTEAFF. The DNA of the CDR3 is TGTGCCAGCAGCTTATCCGGCGGGAGGAACACTGAAGCTTTCTTT.

The chain uses TRBV7-6 and TRBJ1-1; 7 positions agree with TRBD1. CDR3 size: 14 residues. Trimming cost V 5 bases and J 2 bases; bases outside gene matches: 5. In germline, CDR1 is SGHVS, CDR2 FNYEAQ. The CDR3, as DNA: TGTGCCAGCAGCCCCGGGACAGTTAACACTGAAGCTTTCTTT. This gives the protein CASSPGTVNTEAFF.

The chain has TRBV6-5 and TRBJ1-3; D is undetermined. The CDR3 spans 14 residues. Germline V gives CDR1 MNHEY, CDR2 SVGAGI. Deletions cut 6 bases from V and 4 bases from J, with 13 bases between. As DNA, the CDR3 is TGTGCCAGCAGACGGTCTAGCTCAGGAAACACCATATATTTT. Protein sequence: CASRRSSSGNTIYF.

The rearrangement uses TRBV5-1 and TRBJ2-7; 10 nucleotides line up with TRBD1. Germline V gene data show CDR1 as SGHRS and CDR2 as YFSETQ. This CDR3 comprises 14 residues. V dropped 7 bases and J dropped 5; count of bases not matched to a gene: 9. The CDR3 DNA sequence: TGCGCCAGCGGTCCGGGACAGGGGCACCACGAGCAGTACTTC. Residues: CASGPGQGHHEQYF. Together with reference TRBV5-1 and TRBJ2-7, the CDR3 gives the full variable domain: KAGVTQTPRYLIKTRGQQVTLSCSPISGHRSVSWYQQTPGQGLQFLFEYFSETQRNKGNFPGRFSGRQFSNSRSEMNVSTLELGDSALYLCASGPGQGHHEQYFGPGTRLTVT.

This chain links TRBV25-1 with TRBJ2-3; 8 bases agree with TRBD2. Germline assignment: CDR1 MGHDK and CDR2 SYGVNS. The V segment lost 5 bases and the J segment 4 bases; nucleotides outside the gene matches: 11. The CDR3 is made up of 16 amino acids. The DNA for the CDR3 is TGTGCCAGCAGTTTAAGCGGCGGGAGGAGCTCAGATACGCAGTATTTT. Its translation: CASSLSGGRSSDTQYF. Drawing the rest from reference TRBV25-1 and TRBJ2-3, the complete variable domain is EADIYQTPRYLVIGTGKKITLECSQTMGHDKMYWYQQDPGMELHLIHYSYGVNSTEKGDLSSESTVSRIRTEHFPLTLESARPSHTSQYLCASSLSGGRSSDTQYFGPGTRLTVL.

The V and J genes are TRBV2 and TRBJ2-3; D not certain. Germline CDR1 is SNHLY and CDR2 is FYNNEI. The CDR3 sequence is 11 residues long. Trimming pared 8 bases from V and 2 bases from J, leaving 5 bases between. The CDR3 region has the DNA TGTGCCAGCTCCGTCACAGATACGCAGTATTTT. Its protein is CASSVTDTQYF. Using reference TRBV2 and TRBJ2-3 for the parts outside the CDR3, the full variable domain is EPEVTQTPSHQVTQMGQEVILRCVPISNHLYFYWYRQILGQKVEFLVSFYNNEISEKSEIFDDQFSVERPDGSNFTLKIRSTKLEDSAMYFCASSVTDTQYFGPGTRLTVL.

The chain combines TRBV6-5 with TRBJ2-7; 8 positions match TRBD1. The CDR3 length is 16 residues. Per the germline V gene, CDR1 is MNHEY and CDR2 is SVGAGI. The V segment lost 2 bases and the J segment 0 bases; nucleotides outside the gene matches: 6. The DNA for the CDR3 is TGTGCCAGCAGTTACGCCACAGGGGGGAGCTCCTACGAGCAGTACTTC. Translated, it gives CASSYATGGSSYEQYF.

The V call is TRBV5-1, the J call TRBJ1-5; 9 bases are shared with TRBD1. Germline-derived CDR1 and CDR2 are SGHRS and YFSETQ. Losses at the gene ends were 5 bases for V and 7 bases for J; bases not matched to a gene: 10. This CDR3 is 15 amino acids long. CDR3 in DNA: TGCGCCAGCAGTCCAGGGGACAGGGACGGCCAGCCCCAGCATTTT. It codes for CASSPGDRDGQPQHF.